Following are 32 T cell receptor beta chains from one sample sequenced in a study of CXCR3-negative and CXCR3-positive naive CD8 T cells. Study findings and constraints: TRB CDR3s were more hydrophobic in CXCR3-positive than in CXCR3-negative naive cells.

What these receptors recognize is not known. UMI-labeled 5' RACE yielded the TRB cDNA libraries. TCRdb re-called the 5' RACE reads, yielding one record per CDR3 amino acid sequence without DNA. This table lists tens of thousands of distinct CDR3 sequences. Sequencing was carried out using naive CXCR3+ CD8+ T cells from blood. Sample subset: CD45RO-CCR7+CD27+CD95- naive CD8+ T cells expressing CXCR3 (TNR3+). These receptors came from a human donor in good health. Some clones in this sample may be carry-over from other donors' samples.

The chain employs TRBV4-2 and TRBJ2-7; TCRdb's D gene call, TRBD1, goes unchecked for lack of DNA. The germline V gene has CDR1 LGHNA and CDR2 YNFKEQ. The CDR3 runs to 15 residues. The CDR3: CASSQEAAGTYEQYF.

The chain links TRBV15 to TRBJ2-7. CDR3 length: 12 residues. Germline CDR1 is LNHNV and CDR2 is YYDKDF (reference sequence). CDR3 residues: CATGDAAYEQYF.

The chain joins TRBV6-5 to TRBJ2-1; the D call from TCRdb, TRBD1, cannot be confirmed without DNA. The CDR3 runs to 12 residues. The V gene's germline CDR1 is MNHEY and CDR2 SVGAGI. The CDR3 loop reads CASSYLGREQFF.

J is TRBJ1-2 and V is TRBV4-1; TCRdb calls TRBD1, which cannot be checked without DNA. The V gene's germline CDR1 is MGHRA and CDR2 YSYEKL. The CDR3 is 14 amino acids. CDR3 residues: CASSQEDRTYGYTF.

The chain combines TRBV25-1 with TRBJ2-3; with no DNA, the TCRdb D assignment of TRBD1 cannot be verified. This CDR3 is 16 amino acids long. Germline-derived CDR1 and CDR2 are MGHDK and SYGVNS. The CDR3 reads CASSGPVGSWADTQYF.

V usage is TRBV28 and J usage is TRBJ1-5; TCRdb gives TRBD1 as the D gene, but with no DNA this cannot be confirmed. The CDR3 is 16 amino acids. Germline V gives CDR1 MDHEN, CDR2 SYDVKM. The CDR3 spells CASSPRTGRSNQPQHF.

The V call is TRBV12-3 or TRBV12-4, the J call TRBJ1-2; the TRBD1 assignment by TCRdb is unverifiable without DNA. The CDR3 is 14 residues long. The CDR3 loop reads CASSHQTGGDGYTF.

The chain employs TRBV5-1 and TRBJ1-1; as DNA is missing, the TRBD1 call by TCRdb cannot be tested. Germline V gene sequence: CDR1 SGHRS, CDR2 YFSETQ. The CDR3 length is 18 residues. CDR3 sequence: CASSLTSGEGAWNTEAFF.

V gene TRBV6-2 or TRBV6-3 combines with J gene TRBJ2-7. There are 12 residues in the CDR3. Per the germline V gene, CDR1 is MNHEY and CDR2 is SVGEGT. The CDR3 region is CASSLGDYEQYF.

The gene calls are TRBV4-1 and TRBJ1-1. This CDR3 comprises 13 residues. Germline V gene data show CDR1 as MGHRA and CDR2 as YSYEKL. This chain's CDR3 is CASSHPSGTEEVF.

The chain has TRBV7-9 and TRBJ2-1. CDR3 length equals 11 residues. Germline loops: CDR1 SEHNR, CDR2 FQNEAQ (reference sequence). The CDR3 protein is CASSSIHEQFF.

The genes are TRBV20-1 and TRBJ2-7; TCRdb's D gene call, TRBD1, goes unchecked for lack of DNA. The V gene's germline CDR1 is DFQATT and CDR2 SNEGSKA (reference sequence). The CDR3 has 14 residues. CDR3 region: CSARAPNRGREQYF.

The J gene is TRBJ2-1, the V gene TRBV29-1; as DNA is missing, the TRBD1 call by TCRdb cannot be tested. The CDR3 extends over 16 amino acids. Germline V gene data show CDR1 as SQVTM and CDR2 as ANQGSEA. The CDR3 region is CSVEDKTASSYNEQFF.

The chain carries TRBV30 and TRBJ2-1. CDR1 and CDR2 from the germline V gene are GTSNPN and SVGIG (reference sequence). The CDR3 extends over 12 amino acids. This CDR3 is CAWSVLVGEQFF.

This chain joins TRBV20-1 and TRBJ1-1. CDR1 and CDR2 from the germline V gene are DFQATT and SNEGSKA (reference sequence). CDR3 length: 13 amino acids. The CDR3 loop reads CSARGRGYTEAFF.

V and J are TRBV4-1 and TRBJ2-2; the TRBD2 assignment by TCRdb is unverifiable without DNA. The germline CDR1 and CDR2 sequences are MGHRA and YSYEKL. This CDR3 spans 16 amino acids. This chain's CDR3 is CASSQVAGATTGELSF.

The V call is TRBV2, the J call TRBJ1-2. CDR3 size: 12 residues. Germline loops: CDR1 SNHLY, CDR2 FYNNEI. The CDR3 protein is CASTVIYYGYTF.

J is TRBJ2-7 and V is TRBV2; the D call from TCRdb, TRBD1, cannot be confirmed without DNA. The CDR3 is 13 amino acids. Per the germline V gene, CDR1 is SNHLY and CDR2 is FYNNEI. The CDR3 protein is CASSLQGAREQYF.

The rearrangement links TRBV28 to TRBJ2-3. The CDR3 has 15 amino acids. Germline CDR1 reads MDHEN; CDR2 reads SYDVKM. This chain's CDR3 is CASSLMYESTDTQYF. Filled out from reference TRBV28 and TRBJ2-3, the complete variable domain reads DVKVTQSSRYLVKRTGEKVFLECVQDMDHENMFWYRQDPGLGLRLIYFSYDVKMKEKGDIPEGYSVSREKKERFSLILESASTNQTSMYLCASSLMYESTDTQYFGPGTRLTVL.

The rearrangement links TRBV7-8 to TRBJ1-1; the TRBD1 assignment by TCRdb is unverifiable without DNA. This CDR3 spans 16 amino acids. CDR1 and CDR2 (germline): SGHVS, FQNEAQ. The chain's CDR3 is CASSLRNRGMNTEAFF.

The chain uses TRBV12-3 or TRBV12-4 and TRBJ1-4. The CDR3 covers 15 residues. The CDR3 reads CASSPSLATNEKLFF.

The chain joins TRBV19 to TRBJ2-1; TCRdb indicates TRBD1, and absent DNA this call remains unverified. The CDR3 covers 12 residues. Per the germline V gene, CDR1 is LNHDA and CDR2 is SQIVND (reference sequence). CDR3 amino acids: CASGPQGAGQFF.

This chain connects TRBV29-1 to TRBJ1-2; the D gene TCRdb calls, TRBD1, cannot be checked with no DNA. The CDR3 totals 13 residues. CDR1 is SQVTM and CDR2 is ANQGSEA in the germline V gene. CDR3 loop: CSVEGGQAYGYNF.

The chain employs TRBV14 and TRBJ2-3. This CDR3 contains 16 residues. The germline gives CDR1 SGHDN, CDR2 FVKESK. The CDR3 loop reads CASSQDPRYSTDTQYF.

The CDR3 here is CASSLEVLGSYNEQFF. This chain uses TRBV5-1 with TRBJ2-1. This CDR3 comprises 16 residues. The germline V gene has CDR1 SGHRS and CDR2 YFSETQ.

The V and J genes are TRBV14 and TRBJ2-5; TCRdb's D gene call, TRBD1, goes unchecked for lack of DNA. The CDR3 extends over 17 amino acids. Germline values: CDR1 SGHDN, CDR2 FVKESK. The CDR3 loop reads CASSQARTVTSQETQYF. The full variable domain, rest sourced from reference TRBV14 and TRBJ2-5, is EAGVTQFPSHSVIEKGQTVTLRCDPISGHDNLYWYRRVMGKEIKFLLHFVKESKQDESGMPNNRFLAERTGGTYSTLKVQPAELEDSGVYFCASSQARTVTSQETQYFGPGTRLLVL.

The rearrangement uses TRBV28 and TRBJ2-1. Germline CDR1 reads MDHEN; CDR2 reads SYDVKM. The CDR3 runs 15 residues. CDR3 sequence reads: CASRSRQGAYNEQFF.

The CDR3 here is CASHGTGVDEQYF. The gene calls are TRBV6-6 and TRBJ2-7; TCRdb selects TRBD1, and the lack of DNA leaves this call unchecked. Germline CDR1 is MNHNY and CDR2 is SVGAGI (reference sequence). This CDR3 spans 13 amino acids.

This chain connects TRBV7-9 to TRBJ2-6; TCRdb's D call, TRBD1, is unchecked because there is no DNA. Germline assignment: CDR1 SEHNR and CDR2 FQNEAQ (reference sequence). The CDR3 is made up of 16 amino acids. CDR3 in amino acids: CASSDRTGAGANVLTF.

This chain uses TRBV12-3 or TRBV12-4 with TRBJ1-1; absent DNA, TCRdb's TRBD1 call cannot be checked. The CDR3 spans 18 residues. Here the CDR3 reads CASSFSVGERGSNTEAFF.

This CDR3 is CASSGTEGYGYTF. The rearrangement uses TRBV12-3 or TRBV12-4 and TRBJ1-2; TCRdb gives TRBD1 as the D gene, but with no DNA this cannot be confirmed. The CDR3 is 13 amino acids.

V gene TRBV4-2 combines with J gene TRBJ2-3. This CDR3 is 18 amino acids long. CDR1 is LGHNA, CDR2 YNFKEQ, per germline. The CDR3: CASSQPTGTLTRTDTQYF.